This T cell receptor beta chain was recorded in a study of CD8 T cells in Susac syndrome. The controls were healthy donors who were matched for age and sex. RNA, at about 0.45 to 1 ug, was reverse transcribed with random hexamers. The authors amplified TCR beta CDR3 across 54 Vbeta and 13 Jbeta using immunoSEQ multiplex PCR. MiXCR was run by TCRdb on the immunoSEQ multiplex PCR reads, yielding one entry per CDR3 protein. The sample lists 150,000 to 200,000 distinct CDR3 sequences, about 95% seen once, with over 0.12% in the top ten. Sequenced: CD4+ T cells from PBMCs. This clonotype was sampled from a human donor in good health.

CDR3 residues: CASSLFPNEQYF. CDR3 nucleotide sequence: TGTGCCAGCAGCTTGTTTCCGAACGAGCAGTACTTC. The rearrangement links TRBV5-4 to TRBJ2-7; no definite D call. The CDR3 spans 12 residues. V lost 1 base, J lost 5 bases, and 7 bases lay in between. CDR1 SGHNT and CDR2 YYREEE come from the germline V gene (reference sequence).